This T cell receptor beta chain originates from a study of glioma-infiltrating T cells after dendritic cell vaccination. Germline loops: CDR1 SGHVS, CDR2 FNYEAQ. The CDR3 is 16 residues long. V shed 4 bases and J shed 0 bases, with 13 bases lying between them. The assay was immunoSEQ multiplex PCR, and TCRdb's table has in-frame clones only and misses some. This sample yields over 90,000 clones, of which 75% to 85% are seen a single time; 12% belongs to the top ten. None of the glioblastoma patients had an isocitrate dehydrogenase mutation. The specimen was blood, collected before dendritic cell vaccination. The sequence derives from a human donor with glioblastoma. The chain uses TRBV7-6 and TRBJ1-3; possibly TRBD1 for D (6 bases). The CDR3 coding sequence is TGTGCCAGCAGCTCCCCGACAGGCTTCTCTGGAAACACCATATATTTT. This encodes CASSSPTGFSGNTIYF.